A single sample gave rise to the 23 T cell receptor beta chains below, sequenced in a study of T cells in Graves' hyperthyroidism and ophthalmopathy (dated by TCRdb to between 2019 and 2020). Libraries were prepared through multiplex PCR. Sequencing relied on an Illumina HiSeq 2000. The TCR beta CDR3 regions were amplified from RNA transcripts. The TCR CDR3 was subjected to a first round of RT-PCR using the HTBI primer set and the Qiagen OneStep RT-PCR kit. TCRdb applied fastp at Q25 and MiXCR to the public reads, then kept only in-frame beta chains. Each entry is one CDR3 protein sequence, shown with its most common DNA and genes. A total of approximately 600,000 distinct CDR3 sequences appear in this sample, 15% to 20% of them only once. The leading ten clones occupy 3.5% to 4% of the sample. Sequenced sample: blood. Receptors were obtained from a woman aged 30 to 39 with Graves' hyperthyroidism.

This clonotype showed up many times. The chain employs TRBV6-1 and TRBJ1-2; D call uncertain. V lost 6 bases and J lost 3, with 14 bases in between. This CDR3 is built from 14 residues. From germline, CDR1 is MNHNS and CDR2 SASEGT. CDR3 sequence (DNA): TGTGCCAGCAGACGTACAACTACCGACTATGGCTACACCTTC. The encoded protein is CASRRTTTDYGYTF.

The table lists this clonotype with many counts. As DNA, the CDR3 is TGTGCCATCAGTTTGACTAGCTCCTACGAGCAGTACTTC. It translates to CAISLTSSYEQYF. The rearrangement uses TRBV10-3 and TRBJ2-7, with D maybe TRBD2 (6 bases). Germline CDR1 ENHRY, CDR2 SYGVKD. V shed 5 bases and J shed 0 bases, with 8 bases lying between them. The CDR3 runs 13 residues.

This clonotype was counted at least ten times. This chain joins TRBV20-1 and TRBJ1-1; 9 bases align to TRBD1. V shed 3 bases and J 1 base; nucleotides not matched to a gene: 15. The CDR3 consists of 18 residues. The germline gives CDR1 DFQATT, CDR2 SNEGSKA (reference sequence). This chain's CDR3 is CSASPPPGQGAPNTEAFF. The CDR3 DNA is TGCAGTGCTAGCCCTCCCCCGGGACAGGGAGCCCCGAACACTGAAGCTTTCTTT.

This clonotype showed up many times. The chain employs TRBV3-1 and TRBJ2-2; 10 bases align to TRBD2. V was clipped by 6 bases and J by 5 bases; unmatched bases: 9. CDR1 and CDR2 from the germline V gene are LGHDT and YNNKEL (reference sequence). This CDR3 is built from 16 residues. The CDR3 sequence: CASRRTGTSVTGELFF. In nucleotides, the CDR3 is TGTGCCAGCAGAAGGACCGGGACTAGCGTTACCGGGGAGCTGTTTTTT.

This clonotype was observed a handful of times. This chain links TRBV30 with TRBJ2-7, with 9 positions matching TRBD2. V was clipped by 1 base and J by 2 bases; unmatched bases: 0. The CDR3 has 13 residues. Germline V gene lookup returns CDR1 GTSNPN and CDR2 SVGIG (reference sequence). CDR3: CAWSGGGAYEQYF. The DNA of the CDR3 is TGTGCCTGGAGTGGCGGGGGGGCCTACGAGCAGTACTTC.

The table lists this clonotype with many counts. The chain is built from TRBV4-2 and TRBJ2-3, with unresolved D. The V end was cut by 0 bases, the J end by 1 base, with 11 bases between. Per germline, CDR1 LGHNA and CDR2 YNFKEQ. CDR3 length equals 16 residues. CDR3 in DNA: TGTGCCAGCAGCCAAGATCGGGCTTATGGCACAGATACGCAGTATTTT. Translating gives CASSQDRAYGTDTQYF.

This clonotype was recorded at least ten times. The chain recombines TRBV25-1 with TRBJ2-7; D unresolved. In germline, CDR1 is MGHDK, CDR2 SYGVNS. V shed 3 bases and J shed 0 bases, with 3 bases lying between them. This CDR3 has 12 amino acids. CDR3 sequence (DNA): TGTGCCAGCAGTGACTTCTCCTACGAGCAGTACTTC. Translated: CASSDFSYEQYF.

This clonotype was seen a few times. This chain connects TRBV29-1 to TRBJ2-7, with D possibly called TRBD1 or TRBD2 (5 bases each). The CDR3 contains 13 residues. Germline V lookup: CDR1 SQVTM, CDR2 ANQGSEA. V lost 0 bases and J 3 bases, leaving 9 bases between the germline ends. The CDR3 sequence is CSVEDGAGYEQYF. CDR3 nucleotides: TGCAGCGTTGAAGATGGGGCGGGCTACGAGCAGTACTTC.

This clonotype was seen many times. V is TRBV20-1 and J is TRBJ1-1, with D maybe TRBD1 (6 bases). The CDR3 covers 16 residues. V dropped 6 bases and J dropped 1 base, with 21 bases sitting between them. CDR1 is DFQATT, CDR2 SNEGSKA, per germline (reference sequence). In DNA, the CDR3 is TGCAGTGCCGTCCCGGATGACAGGTGGGAGAACACTGAAGCTTTCTTT. It codes for CSAVPDDRWENTEAFF.

This clonotype was detected ten times or more. The rearrangement links TRBV15 to TRBJ1-5; D unclear. Trimming cost V 5 bases and J 4 bases, with 9 bases left between them. Germline V lookup: CDR1 LNHNV, CDR2 YYDKDF (reference sequence). There are 13 residues in the CDR3. Here the CDR3 DNA reads TGTGCCACCAGCGTCGTGGGGAATCAGCCCCAGCATTTT. Encoded protein: CATSVVGNQPQHF. Full variable domain (outside the CDR3, taken from reference TRBV15 and TRBJ1-5): DAMVIQNPRYQVTQFGKPVTLSCSQTLNHNVMYWYQQKSSQAPKLLFHYYDKDFNNEADTPDNFQSRRPNTSFCFLDIRSPGLGDTAMYLCATSVVGNQPQHFGDGTRLSIL.

V is TRBV7-6 and J is TRBJ2-3; possibly TRBD2 for D (5 bases). In germline, CDR1 is SGHVS, CDR2 FNYEAQ. The V gene lost 0 bases and the J gene lost 5 bases, with 12 bases spanning the gap. This CDR3 has 15 residues. CDR3 in DNA: TGTGCCAGCAGCTTAGCGGGAGACTTCGGAGATACGCAGTATTTT. Its translation: CASSLAGDFGDTQYF.

This clonotype appeared many times. The V gene is TRBV28, the J gene TRBJ1-1, with TRBD1 as a possible D gene (6 bases). The CDR3 loop spans 18 amino acids. Germline CDR1 and CDR2: MDHEN and SYDVKM. The V end lost 6 bases, the J end lost 1 base, and 24 bases lay between the germline ends. CDR3 region: CASSPGAGAQIRNTEAFF. CDR3 coding DNA: TGTGCCAGCAGCCCCGGGGCGGGGGCGCAGATTAGGAACACTGAAGCTTTCTTT.

This clonotype was detected ten times or more. The chain joins TRBV11-2 to TRBJ2-1; TRBD1 aligns across 9 bases. Trimming cost V 2 bases and J 8 bases; bases outside gene matches: 7. Germline CDR1 and CDR2: SGHAT and FQNNGV. CDR3 size: 15 residues. The CDR3, as DNA: TGTGCCAGCAGCTTAACAGGGGGCGCAGGACATGAGCAGTTCTTC. Amino acid sequence: CASSLTGGAGHEQFF.

The chain uses TRBV20-1 and TRBJ1-5; D is uncertain. Germline CDR1 reads DFQATT; CDR2 reads SNEGSKA (reference sequence). The CDR3 consists of 14 residues. V was trimmed by 1 base and J by 6 bases, leaving 13 bases between them. This CDR3 is CSARVLGNSQPQHF. The CDR3 region has the DNA TGCAGTGCTAGAGTACTGGGGAATAGTCAGCCCCAGCATTTT.

Ten or more counts support this clonotype. The rearrangement joins TRBV18 to TRBJ2-1, with 7 bases that match TRBD1. In germline, CDR1 is KGHSH, CDR2 LQKENI. The CDR3 sequence is 13 residues long. The V segment lost 2 bases and the J segment 7 bases; nucleotides outside the gene matches: 2. This CDR3 is CASSPSQGNEQFF. The CDR3 DNA reads as TGTGCCAGCTCACCATCACAGGGGAATGAGCAGTTCTTC.

This clonotype has at least ten counts. The chain couples TRBV10-2 to TRBJ2-3; possibly TRBD2 for D (6 bases). The CDR3 contains 15 residues. V was cut by 2 bases and J by 0 bases, with 9 bases left in between. Germline lookup yields CDR1 WSHSY and CDR2 SAAADI. CDR3 in amino acids: CASSEIAASTDTQYF. The CDR3 DNA sequence: TGCGCCAGCAGTGAGATAGCGGCTAGCACAGATACGCAGTATTTT.

This clonotype was picked up many times. This chain links TRBV11-3 with TRBJ2-7; a possible D gene is TRBD2 (6 bases). Germline V lookup: CDR1 SGHNT, CDR2 YENEEA. V was cut by 3 bases and J by 5 bases, with 8 bases left in between. CDR3 length equals 12 residues. CDR3 nucleotide sequence: TGTGCCAGCAGCTTTCCGGGGGACGAGCAGTACTTC. This translates into CASSFPGDEQYF.

There are many counts of this clonotype. This chain joins TRBV2 and TRBJ1-4; 8 bases are a match to TRBD1. The CDR3 covers 15 residues. Germline-derived CDR1 and CDR2 are SNHLY and FYNNEI. Unmatched junction bases numbered 3, after V lost 4 bases and J lost 2 bases. CDR3 bases: TGTGCCAGCAGTGCAAGACAGGGGACTAATGAAAAACTGTTTTTT. Translated: CASSARQGTNEKLFF.

This clonotype was observed a few times. V is TRBV20-1 and J is TRBJ2-2, with 10 bases identical to TRBD2. The V segment lost 7 bases and the J segment 3 bases; nucleotides outside the gene matches: 2. The length of the CDR3 is 13 residues. CDR1 DFQATT and CDR2 SNEGSKA come from the germline V gene (reference sequence). CDR3 in amino acids: CSVSGRDTGELFF. In DNA, the CDR3 is TGCAGTGTGAGCGGGAGGGACACCGGGGAGCTGTTTTTT.

In the case of this clonotype: The germline gene is not matched at one end of the junction; a read error may be the cause. The V call is TRBV9, the J call TRBJ2-6, with D perhaps given as TRBD1 or TRBD2 (5 bases each). The germline gives CDR1 SGDLS, CDR2 YYNGEE. This CDR3 has 18 amino acids. The CDR3, as DNA: TGTGCCAGCAGCGTAGGCATCCGGGGCCACTCTGGGGCCAACGTCCCGACTTTC. Its protein is CASSVGIRGHSGANVPTF. The variable domain in full, completed from reference TRBV9 and TRBJ2-6, reads DSGVTQTPKHLITATGQRVTLRCSPRSGDLSVYWYQQSLDQGLQFLIQYYNGEERAKGNILERFSAQQFPDLHSELNLSSLELGDSALYFCASSVGIRGHSGANVPTFGAGSRLTVL.

This clonotype occurred a few times. The chain carries TRBV19 and TRBJ1-1; D call uncertain. Trimming pared 7 bases from V and 1 base from J, leaving 13 bases between. CDR3 length equals 14 residues. Germline V CDR1 and CDR2: LNHDA, SQIVND (reference sequence). CDR3 coding DNA: TGTGCCAGTACCATGGTGGGTCCGAACACTGAAGCTTTCTTT. Amino acid sequence: CASTMVGPNTEAFF.

This clonotype was counted many times. The chain recombines TRBV20-1 with TRBJ2-3, with 8 bases identical to TRBD2. Germline CDR1 reads DFQATT; CDR2 reads SNEGSKA (reference sequence). After removal of 4 bases from V and 5 bases from J, the junction contained 8 bases not matched to a gene. The CDR3 runs 14 residues. CDR3 DNA sequence: TGCAGTGCTACGCTCCGACTAGCGCAAGATACGCAGTATTTT. It yields the protein CSATLRLAQDTQYF.

This clonotype showed up many times. The rearrangement uses TRBV3-1 and TRBJ1-6; D uncertain. Germline assignment: CDR1 LGHDT and CDR2 YNNKEL (reference sequence). The CDR3 is 14 residues long. V was cut by 4 bases and J by 8 bases, with 12 bases left in between. The chain's CDR3 is CASSPGRGYSPLHF. In nucleotides, the CDR3 is TGTGCCAGCAGCCCCGGACGAGGTTATTCACCCCTCCACTTT.